This TCR beta chain was retrieved from a study of neoadjuvant anti-PD-1 for oral cavity cancer. Measured with immunoSEQ multiplex PCR; TCRdb has only the in-frame clones, and not every one. The sample consists of tens of thousands of clones, about 36% of them appearing once. Time point meaning: after neoadjuvant nivolumab, at surgical resection. After removal of 5 bases from V and 7 bases from J, the junction contained 14 bases not matched to a gene. Germline values: CDR1 LNHDA, CDR2 SQIVND (reference sequence). CDR3 size: 15 residues. The TCR originated in a person between 40 and 80 years old with oral cavity squamous cell carcinoma. This chain connects TRBV19 to TRBJ2-7; 7 positions agree with TRBD1. The sample in question was tumor tissue, obtained after nivolumab (anti-PD-1) treatment. CDR3 sequence reads: CASSVARDSGLEQYF. In DNA, the CDR3 is TGTGCCAGTAGTGTCGCCCGGGACAGCGGCTTAGAGCAGTACTTC.